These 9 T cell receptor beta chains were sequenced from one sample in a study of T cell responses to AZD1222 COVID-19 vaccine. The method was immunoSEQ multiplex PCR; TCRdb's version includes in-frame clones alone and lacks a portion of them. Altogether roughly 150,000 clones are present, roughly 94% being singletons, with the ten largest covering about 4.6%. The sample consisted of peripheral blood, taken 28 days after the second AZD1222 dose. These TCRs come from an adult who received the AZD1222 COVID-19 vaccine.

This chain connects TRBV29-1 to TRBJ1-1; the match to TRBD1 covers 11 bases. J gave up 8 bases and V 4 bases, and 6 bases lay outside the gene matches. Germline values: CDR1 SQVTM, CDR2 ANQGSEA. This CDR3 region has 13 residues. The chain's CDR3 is CSVVGQGAWEAFF. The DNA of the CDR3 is TGCAGCGTTGTAGGACAGGGGGCTTGGGAAGCTTTCTTT.

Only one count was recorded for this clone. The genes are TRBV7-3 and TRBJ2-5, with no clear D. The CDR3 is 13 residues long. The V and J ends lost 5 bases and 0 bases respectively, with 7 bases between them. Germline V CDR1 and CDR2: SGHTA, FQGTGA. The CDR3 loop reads CASSPENQETQYF. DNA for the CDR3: TGTGCCAGCAGCCCAGAAAACCAAGAGACCCAGTACTTC.

The CDR3 protein is CASSLGSSYNEQFF. In DNA form, the CDR3 reads TGTGCCAGTAGTTTAGGGAGCTCCTACAATGAGCAGTTCTTC. The chain carries TRBV19 and TRBJ2-1; D may be TRBD2 (5 bases). The CDR3 is 14 amino acids. Germline-derived CDR1 and CDR2 are LNHDA and SQIVND (reference sequence). Trimming took 5 bases from V and 0 from J, leaving 8 bases between them.

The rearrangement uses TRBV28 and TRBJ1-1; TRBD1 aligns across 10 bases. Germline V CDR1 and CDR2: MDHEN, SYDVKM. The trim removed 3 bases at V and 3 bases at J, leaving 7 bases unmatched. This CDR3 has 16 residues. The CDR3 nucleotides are TGTGCCAGCAGTTTCCCCGCGGGACAGGGGTACACTGAAGCTTTCTTT. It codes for CASSFPAGQGYTEAFF.

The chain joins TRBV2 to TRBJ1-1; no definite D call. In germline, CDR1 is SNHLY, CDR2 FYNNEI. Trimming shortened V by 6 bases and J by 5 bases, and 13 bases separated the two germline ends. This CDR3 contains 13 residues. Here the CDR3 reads CASRPFVGTEAFF. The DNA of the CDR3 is TGTGCCAGCAGACCTTTCGTCGGGACTGAAGCTTTCTTT. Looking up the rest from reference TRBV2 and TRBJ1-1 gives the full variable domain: EPEVTQTPSHQVTQMGQEVILRCVPISNHLYFYWYRQILGQKVEFLVSFYNNEISEKSEIFDDQFSVERPDGSNFTLKIRSTKLEDSAMYFCASRPFVGTEAFFGQGTRLTVV.

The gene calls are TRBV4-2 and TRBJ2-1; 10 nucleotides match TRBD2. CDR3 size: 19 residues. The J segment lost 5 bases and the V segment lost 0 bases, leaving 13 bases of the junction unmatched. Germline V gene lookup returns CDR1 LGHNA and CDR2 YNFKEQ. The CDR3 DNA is TGTGCCAGCAGCCAAGAACCACTACCAACTAGCGGGATAAACAATGAGCAGTTCTTC. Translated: CASSQEPLPTSGINNEQFF.

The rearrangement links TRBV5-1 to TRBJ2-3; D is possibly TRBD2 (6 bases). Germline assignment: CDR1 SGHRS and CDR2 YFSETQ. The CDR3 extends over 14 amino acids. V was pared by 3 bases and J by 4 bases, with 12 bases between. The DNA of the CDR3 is TGCGCCAGCAGCTCAACTAGCCCCCCAGATACGCAGTATTTT. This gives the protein CASSSTSPPDTQYF.

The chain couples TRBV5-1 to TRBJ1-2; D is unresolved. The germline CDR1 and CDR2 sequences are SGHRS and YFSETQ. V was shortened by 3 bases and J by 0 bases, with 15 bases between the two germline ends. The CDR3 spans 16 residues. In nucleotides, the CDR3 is TGCGCCAGCAGCTACTTGGCTCGCCCGACTAACTATGGCTACACCTTC. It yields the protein CASSYLARPTNYGYTF. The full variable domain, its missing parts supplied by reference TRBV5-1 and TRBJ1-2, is KAGVTQTPRYLIKTRGQQVTLSCSPISGHRSVSWYQQTPGQGLQFLFEYFSETQRNKGNFPGRFSGRQFSNSRSEMNVSTLELGDSALYLCASSYLARPTNYGYTFGSGTRLTVV.

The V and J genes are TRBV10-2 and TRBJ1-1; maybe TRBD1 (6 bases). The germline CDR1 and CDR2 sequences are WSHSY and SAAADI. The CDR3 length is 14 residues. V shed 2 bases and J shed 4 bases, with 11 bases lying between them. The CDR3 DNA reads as TGCGCCAGCAGTGAGGGCTACAGGGCCACTGAAGCTTTCTTT. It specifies CASSEGYRATEAFF.